Each of the 18 T cell receptor beta chains below was sequenced from the same sample in a study of cytomegalovirus exposure and HLA in healthy donors. Assay: immunoSEQ multiplex PCR; the TCRdb copy retains only in-frame clones and omits some. The sample lists 150,000 or so clones, 80% to 90% occurring once. The specimen was PBMCs. The receptor set was obtained from a man aged 18 to 30 in good health and CMV-seropositive.

The genes are TRBV7-2 and TRBJ2-3; 7 positions agree with TRBD2. Germline CDR1 reads SGHTA; CDR2 reads FQGNSA. The ends lost 2 bases at V and 2 bases at J; junction bases unmatched: 4. The CDR3 is made up of 15 amino acids. CDR3 region: CASSLYGGTTDTQYF. For the CDR3, the DNA is TGTGCCAGCAGCTTATACGGGGGGACCACAGATACGCAGTATTTT.

This chain links TRBV11-2 with TRBJ2-2, with TRBD2 as a possible D gene (5 bases). Trimming shortened V by 4 bases and J by 0 bases, and 12 bases separated the two germline ends. This CDR3 spans 16 amino acids. CDR1 is SGHAT, CDR2 FQNNGV, per germline. Here the CDR3 DNA reads TGTGCCAGCAGCTCTAGAGTAGCGACGAACACCGGGGAGCTGTTTTTT. As protein: CASSSRVATNTGELFF.

This chain connects TRBV7-9 to TRBJ1-1; D possibly corresponds to TRBD1 (6 bases). The V end was cut by 5 bases, the J end by 1 base, with 14 bases between. Germline assignment: CDR1 SEHNR and CDR2 FQNEAQ (reference sequence). CDR3 length: 15 amino acids. CDR3: CASSHLKTGNTEAFF. The CDR3 DNA is TGTGCCAGCAGCCACTTAAAGACAGGGAACACTGAAGCTTTCTTT.

The chain has TRBV4-1 and TRBJ2-5, with 12 bases lining up with TRBD2. The CDR3 sequence is 14 residues long. In germline, CDR1 is MGHRA, CDR2 YSYEKL. V shed 4 bases, J shed 5 bases, and the junction held 2 bases outside the gene matches. CDR3 sequence: CASSRLAGVETQYF. The DNA for the CDR3 is TGCGCCAGCAGCCGACTAGCGGGAGTTGAGACCCAGTACTTC.

V gene TRBV7-9 combines with J gene TRBJ1-4, with D maybe TRBD1 (5 bases). The CDR3 extends over 15 amino acids. V was cut by 2 bases and J by 7 bases, with 14 bases left in between. Germline values: CDR1 SEHNR, CDR2 FQNEAQ (reference sequence). The CDR3 loop reads CASSLTGEGGEKLFF. CDR3 sequence (DNA): TGTGCCAGCAGCTTAACGGGGGAGGGTGGTGAAAAACTGTTTTTT.

The chain is built from TRBV5-1 and TRBJ2-1; 8 bases fit TRBD1. This CDR3 comprises 16 residues. Germline V lookup: CDR1 SGHRS, CDR2 YFSETQ. The V segment lost 0 bases and the J segment 2 bases; nucleotides outside the gene matches: 4. The CDR3 bases are TGCGCCAGCAGCTTGGCCGGGACAGGCGCCTACAATGAGCAGTTCTTC. The encoded protein is CASSLAGTGAYNEQFF.

This chain links TRBV7-2 with TRBJ1-2; 8 bases are shared with TRBD1. The V gene's germline CDR1 is SGHTA and CDR2 FQGNSA. The CDR3 covers 12 residues. V lost 3 bases, J lost 7 bases, and 1 base stayed unmatched. CDR3 in amino acids: CASSLDRVGYTF. The CDR3 coding sequence is TGTGCCAGCAGCTTGGACAGGGTTGGCTACACCTTC.

The V and J genes are TRBV5-1 and TRBJ1-6, with TRBD1 matching over 10 bases. The CDR3 covers 15 residues. V trimming: 0 bases; J trimming: 10 bases; junction bases outside the gene matches: 4. The germline V gene encodes CDR1 SGHRS and CDR2 YFSETQ. The CDR3 nucleotides are TGCGCCAGCAGCTTGGATCGGACAGGGGGATCACCCCTCCACTTT. Translated: CASSLDRTGGSPLHF.

The rearrangement uses TRBV10-3 and TRBJ1-5; D call uncertain. Trimming removed 1 base from V and 9 bases from J, with 25 bases in between. Germline loops: CDR1 ENHRY, CDR2 SYGVKD. CDR3 length: 18 residues. CDR3 sequence: CAISELIPFQRPKGPQHF. In DNA form, the CDR3 reads TGTGCCATCAGTGAGTTAATTCCCTTTCAGCGGCCGAAGGGGCCCCAGCATTTT.

The chain carries TRBV7-2 and TRBJ2-3; TRBD2 agrees at 12 bases. CDR3 length equals 15 residues. The germline gives CDR1 SGHTA, CDR2 FQGNSA. The junction had 6 bases not matched to a gene; V was cut back by 5 bases and J by 6 bases. Here the CDR3 DNA reads TGTGCCAGCAGCCGACTAGCGGGAGAACTTGATACGCAGTATTTT. Its translation: CASSRLAGELDTQYF.

The chain has TRBV7-9 and TRBJ2-2, with TRBD2 as a possible D gene (6 bases). CDR3 length: 16 residues. Germline CDR1 is SEHNR and CDR2 is FQNEAQ (reference sequence). V dropped 1 base and J dropped 5 bases, with 14 bases sitting between them. As DNA, the CDR3 is TGTGCCAGCAGCTTAGGGCTCCAGGCGGGAACCGGGGAGCTGTTTTTT. It specifies CASSLGLQAGTGELFF.

The chain combines TRBV30 with TRBJ1-1; D call uncertain. This CDR3 contains 13 residues. The germline gives CDR1 GTSNPN, CDR2 SVGIG (reference sequence). V was cut by 1 base and J by 6 bases, with 12 bases left in between. The CDR3 DNA is TGTGCCTGGAGTGAAGCGGCCGGCCCTGAAGCTTTCTTT. Translation gives CAWSEAAGPEAFF.

The chain joins TRBV7-9 to TRBJ2-2, with D perhaps TRBD2 (6 bases). V lost 2 bases, J lost 2 bases, and 9 bases lay in between. Germline CDR1 reads SEHNR; CDR2 reads FQNEAQ (reference sequence). The CDR3 runs to 15 residues. CDR3 DNA: TGTGCCAGCAGCTTATTCGGGGGAAACACCGGGGAGCTGTTTTTT. Translating it yields CASSLFGGNTGELFF.

This clone was seen a few times. CDR3 residues: CASGLVGGFGYTF. DNA of the CDR3: TGTGCTAGTGGTTTGGTCGGCGGTTTCGGCTACACCTTC. The chain is built from TRBV12-5 and TRBJ1-2; no clear D gene. Germline loops: CDR1 LGHNT, CDR2 FRNRAP. The CDR3 is 13 residues long. The V end was cut by 0 bases, the J end by 8 bases, with 10 bases between.

The chain carries TRBV7-3 and TRBJ2-1; possibly TRBD2 for D (6 bases). The germline V gene encodes CDR1 SGHTA and CDR2 FQGTGA. This CDR3 has 15 amino acids. The V and J ends lost 4 bases and 5 bases respectively, with 15 bases between them. The CDR3 sequence is CASSYSGPLNNEQFF. The CDR3, as DNA: TGTGCCAGCAGCTACAGCGGGCCATTAAACAATGAGCAGTTCTTC.

The rearrangement joins TRBV28 to TRBJ2-1; 9 positions match TRBD2. Germline lookup yields CDR1 MDHEN and CDR2 SYDVKM. The V gene end was trimmed by 2 bases and the J gene end by 9 bases; junction bases not matched to a gene: 11. The CDR3 length is 16 residues. The CDR3 sequence: CASSLLPGTSRVEQFF. CDR3 nucleotides: TGTGCCAGCAGTTTACTTCCCGGGACTAGCAGGGTTGAGCAGTTCTTC.

The rearrangement uses TRBV19 and TRBJ1-2; 8 nucleotides agree with TRBD1. This CDR3 has 13 residues. V trimming: 10 bases; J trimming: 8 bases; junction bases outside the gene matches: 12. Germline values: CDR1 LNHDA, CDR2 SQIVND (reference sequence). The CDR3 loop reads CATETGGTRGYTF. The CDR3 bases are TGTGCCACAGAAACAGGGGGAACTCGGGGCTACACCTTC. The whole variable domain, filled in from reference TRBV19 and TRBJ1-2, reads DGGITQSPKYLFRKEGQNVTLSCEQNLNHDAMYWYRQDPGQGLRLIYYSQIVNDFQKGDIAEGYSVSREKKESFPLTVTSAQKNPTAFYLCATETGGTRGYTFGSGTRLTVV.

This clone was observed once. This chain connects TRBV5-1 to TRBJ2-1; D might be TRBD1 (6 bases). The CDR3 has 14 residues. CDR1 and CDR2 from the germline V gene are SGHRS and YFSETQ. V lost 4 bases, J lost 7 bases, and 15 bases lay in between. The CDR3 DNA sequence: TGCGCCAGCAGCCCAATCCAGGGGTATAATGAGCAGTTCTTC. It codes for CASSPIQGYNEQFF.